This passage covers 13 T cell receptor beta chains from one sample sequenced in a study of beta chain features in type 1 diabetes. The investigators reverse transcribed all of the isolated RNA, so they sequenced expressed TCRB transcripts. The table came from immunoSEQ multiplex PCR; TCRdb's copy has only in-frame clones and leaves some out. The sample has around 600,000 clones, approximately 13% seen once; the top ten hold roughly 0.11%. Their antigen targets remain unknown. Findings and limits, study-wide: Shortening of TCRB CDR3s, moderate but significant, appeared in all four CD4+ subsets of Type 1 diabetes patients.

Sequencing used naive CD4+ T cells from blood. These receptors were taken from a man aged 25 to 40 with type 1 diabetes.

This clone was seen only a few times. The chain recombines TRBV10-3 with TRBJ1-3, with D maybe TRBD1 (5 bases). The CDR3 has 13 residues. The germline V gene has CDR1 ENHRY and CDR2 SYGVKD. The germline V and J ends were trimmed by 0 bases and 9 bases, with 9 bases remaining between them. Here the CDR3 reads CAISESNQGTIYF. The CDR3 DNA reads TGTGCCATCAGTGAGTCGAACCAGGGCACCATATATTTT.

This clone has more than one count but fewer than ten. This rearrangement joins TRBV19 to TRBJ2-3, with a possible D match to TRBD1 (6 bases). The germline V gene has CDR1 LNHDA and CDR2 SQIVND (reference sequence). This CDR3 contains 18 residues. V was shortened by 0 bases and J by 1 base, with 17 bases between the two germline ends. The CDR3: CASSIDSIQGRGTDTQYF. As DNA, the CDR3 is TGTGCCAGTAGTATAGATTCTATACAGGGACGCGGCACAGATACGCAGTATTTT. Looking up the rest from reference TRBV19 and TRBJ2-3 gives the full variable domain: DGGITQSPKYLFRKEGQNVTLSCEQNLNHDAMYWYRQDPGQGLRLIYYSQIVNDFQKGDIAEGYSVSREKKESFPLTVTSAQKNPTAFYLCASSIDSIQGRGTDTQYFGPGTRLTVL.

The chain uses TRBV7-2 and TRBJ1-1, with 10 bases aligning to TRBD1. V was clipped by 5 bases and J by 1 base; unmatched bases: 4. The CDR3 runs to 15 residues. The V gene's germline CDR1 is SGHTA and CDR2 FQGNSA. The CDR3 DNA reads TGTGCCAGCAGCCACCGGGACAGGGGGAACACTGAAGCTTTCTTT. It yields the protein CASSHRDRGNTEAFF. Full variable domain (rest looked up from reference TRBV7-2 and TRBJ1-1): GAGVSQSPSNKVTEKGKDVELRCDPISGHTALYWYRQSLGQGLEFLIYFQGNSAPDKSGLPSDRFSAERTGGSVSTLTIQRTQQEDSAVYLCASSHRDRGNTEAFFGQGTRLTVV.

The genes are TRBV10-3 and TRBJ2-5, with TRBD2 matching 8 bases. There are 14 residues in the CDR3. CDR1 is ENHRY and CDR2 is SYGVKD in the germline V gene. J lost 5 bases, V lost 0 bases, and 2 bases had no gene match. CDR3 sequence: CAISESPSGETQYF. CDR3 nucleotide sequence: TGTGCCATCAGTGAGTCGCCTAGCGGGGAGACCCAGTACTTC.

This clone was detected only a few times. The chain has TRBV27 and TRBJ1-6, with 7 bases aligning to TRBD1. Germline loops: CDR1 MNHEY, CDR2 SMNVEV (reference sequence). J was trimmed by 4 bases and V by 5 bases; bases with no gene match: 5. CDR3 length equals 15 residues. Here the CDR3 DNA reads TGTGCCAGCAGTCCGGGGACAGATTATAATTCACCCCTCCACTTT. Encoded protein: CASSPGTDYNSPLHF.

V is TRBV6-5 and J is TRBJ1-2; D might be TRBD1 (5 bases). CDR1 is MNHEY, CDR2 SVGAGI, per germline. Trimming pared 2 bases from V and 0 bases from J, leaving 10 bases between. This CDR3 spans 15 amino acids. This CDR3 reads CASSYGRGTNYGYTF. The CDR3 DNA sequence: TGTGCCAGCAGTTACGGGCGGGGGACTAACTATGGCTACACCTTC.

The rearrangement links TRBV25-1 to TRBJ2-7; TRBD1 is a possible D gene (6 bases). The CDR3 is 12 amino acids. CDR1 and CDR2 from the germline V gene are MGHDK and SYGVNS. V lost 8 bases, J lost 6 bases, and 14 bases lay in between. The CDR3 sequence is CASFTGSGEQYF. The CDR3 region has the DNA TGTGCCAGCTTTACAGGGTCCGGCGAGCAGTACTTC.

The J gene is TRBJ1-5, the V gene TRBV7-2; the D gene is possibly TRBD1 (5 bases). V lost 6 bases and J 5 bases, leaving 17 bases between the germline ends. Germline V gene sequence: CDR1 SGHTA, CDR2 FQGNSA. CDR3 length: 15 residues. This chain's CDR3 is CASSSRRAGHQPQHF. As DNA, the CDR3 is TGTGCCAGCAGTTCTCGGCGGGCAGGGCATCAGCCCCAGCATTTT.

This clone has a single count. This rearrangement joins TRBV11-2 to TRBJ1-4, with 7 bases identical to TRBD1. V was clipped by 5 bases and J by 2 bases; unmatched bases: 5. From germline, CDR1 is SGHAT and CDR2 FQNNGV. The CDR3 is 15 amino acids. DNA for the CDR3: TGTGCCAGCAGCCCAGGACAGGCTACTAATGAAAAACTGTTTTTT. Its translation is CASSPGQATNEKLFF.

The J gene is TRBJ1-1, the V gene TRBV6-7, with 9 bases aligning to TRBD1. TRBV6-7 is an open reading frame, and its role is uncertain. J lost 1 base, V lost 2 bases, and 23 bases had no gene match. There are 22 residues in the CDR3. DNA for the CDR3: TGTGCCAGCAGTTACCCTCGGGACAGGGCGTTGATCACGGGGTCCCCGAACACTGAAGCTTTCTTT. Residues: CASSYPRDRALITGSPNTEAFF.

The chain recombines TRBV4-2 with TRBJ2-5; 8 bases agree with TRBD1. This CDR3 is 15 amino acids long. The germline V gene encodes CDR1 LGHNA and CDR2 YNFKEQ. Unmatched junction bases numbered 5, after V lost 1 base and J lost 4 bases. The CDR3: CASSQVTQGGETQYF. DNA of the CDR3: TGTGCCAGCAGCCAAGTCACACAGGGGGGAGAGACCCAGTACTTC.

This clone was observed a few times. This sequence joins TRBV4-3 and TRBJ2-5; no definite D call. The CDR3 extends over 13 amino acids. Germline CDR1 reads LGHNA; CDR2 reads YSLEER. V was shortened by 1 base and J by 4 bases, with 7 bases between the two germline ends. The CDR3 reads CASSQGGIETQYF. In DNA form, the CDR3 reads TGCGCCAGCAGCCAAGGAGGTATAGAGACCCAGTACTTC.

The sample holds a few counts of this clone. V gene TRBV2 combines with J gene TRBJ2-2; 9 positions agree with TRBD1. CDR3 length: 15 residues. The V and J ends lost 4 bases and 2 bases, in that order; junction bases with no gene match: 2. Looked up from germline, CDR1 is SNHLY and CDR2 is FYNNEI. Here the CDR3 reads CASSGDRDNTGELFF. DNA for the CDR3: TGTGCCAGCAGTGGGGACAGGGACAACACCGGGGAGCTGTTTTTT.